Sequencing of this TCR beta chain was carried out in a study of vaccination and CD4 T cells after COVID-19. Study context: Convalescent donors: six male, four female; seven Caucasian, two Asian, one multiracial, two Hispanic.

The treatment is: approximately 11-day PBMC culture with coronavirus spike peptide pools or control peptides (ViraFEST assay). ViraFEST used peptide pools to expand antigen-specific T cells and subsequently sequenced their TCRs. As regards this clonotype: Its specificity is not known.

The germline CDR1 and CDR2 sequences are SNHLY and FYNNEI. The length of the CDR3 is 13 residues. V lost 7 bases, J lost 4 bases, and 13 bases lay in between. Once obtained from cultured CD4+ T cells, the DNA was sequenced using the Oncomine TCR Beta short-read assay. Scientists extracted genomic DNA from CD4+ T cells grown in culture. Using its own MiXCR run on the PCR reads, TCRdb lists one record per CDR3 protein. The table shows some 11,000 distinct CDR3 sequences, with about 44% occurring only once. V and J are TRBV2 and TRBJ1-2, with a possible D match to TRBD1 (6 bases). The sample taken for sequencing was CD4+ T cells from blood, cultured in vitro. The sequence was obtained from a human donor who had recovered from COVID-19. The CDR3 DNA reads as TGTGCCAGCAAACTACAGGGACCCTATGGCTACACCTTC. Translating gives CASKLQGPYGYTF.